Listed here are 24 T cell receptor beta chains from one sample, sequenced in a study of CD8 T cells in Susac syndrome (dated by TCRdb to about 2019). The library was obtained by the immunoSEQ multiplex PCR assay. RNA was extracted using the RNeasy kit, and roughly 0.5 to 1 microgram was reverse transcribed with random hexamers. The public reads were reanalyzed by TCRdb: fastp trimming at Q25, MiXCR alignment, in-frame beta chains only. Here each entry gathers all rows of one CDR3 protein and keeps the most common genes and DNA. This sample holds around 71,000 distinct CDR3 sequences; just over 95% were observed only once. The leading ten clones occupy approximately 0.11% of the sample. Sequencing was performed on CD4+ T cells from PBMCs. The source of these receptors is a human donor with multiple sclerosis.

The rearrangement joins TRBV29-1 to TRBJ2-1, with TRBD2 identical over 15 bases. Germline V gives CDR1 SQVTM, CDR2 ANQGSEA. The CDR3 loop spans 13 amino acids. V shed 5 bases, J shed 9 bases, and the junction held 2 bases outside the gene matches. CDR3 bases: TGCAGCGTTCGGACTAGCGGGGGGGGTGAGCAGTTCTTC. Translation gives CSVRTSGGGEQFF.

The CDR3 here is CSARGTGVGYGYTF. The CDR3 coding sequence is TGCAGTGCTAGAGGAACAGGGGTGGGCTATGGCTACACCTTC. The gene calls are TRBV20-1 and TRBJ1-2, with 7 positions matching TRBD1. The length of the CDR3 is 14 residues. Trimming took 1 base from V and 4 from J; bases not matched to a gene: 6. Germline values: CDR1 DFQATT, CDR2 SNEGSKA (reference sequence).

CDR3 DNA: TGTGCCAGCAGCCTTACGGAGGGGCGCAATGAGCAGTTCTTC. Encoded protein: CASSLTEGRNEQFF. The chain combines TRBV3-1 with TRBJ2-1; D perhaps matches TRBD2 (6 bases). V lost 4 bases and J 6 bases, leaving 13 bases between the germline ends. CDR1 and CDR2 (germline): LGHDT, YNNKEL (reference sequence). There are 14 residues in the CDR3.

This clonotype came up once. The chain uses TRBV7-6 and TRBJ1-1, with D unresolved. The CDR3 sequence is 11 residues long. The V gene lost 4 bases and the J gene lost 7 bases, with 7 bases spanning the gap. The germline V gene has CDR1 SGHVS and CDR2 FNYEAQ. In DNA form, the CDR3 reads TGTGCCAGCAGCTCGGACCATGAAGCTTTCTTT. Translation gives CASSSDHEAFF.

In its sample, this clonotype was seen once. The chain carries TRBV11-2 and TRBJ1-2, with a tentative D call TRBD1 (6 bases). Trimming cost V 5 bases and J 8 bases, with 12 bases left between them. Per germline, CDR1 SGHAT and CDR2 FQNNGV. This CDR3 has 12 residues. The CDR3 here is CASSPRGGGYTF. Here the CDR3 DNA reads TGTGCCAGCAGCCCCAGGGGCGGGGGCTACACCTTC.

CDR3 sequence (DNA): TGTGCCAGCAGACGGGGACAGGGCTCCTACGAGCAGTACTTC. Its protein product is CASRRGQGSYEQYF. This chain links TRBV5-6 with TRBJ2-7; 9 bases agree with TRBD1. This CDR3 has 14 residues. The ends lost 5 bases at V and 0 bases at J; junction bases unmatched: 3. The germline V gene encodes CDR1 SGHDT and CDR2 YYEEEE.

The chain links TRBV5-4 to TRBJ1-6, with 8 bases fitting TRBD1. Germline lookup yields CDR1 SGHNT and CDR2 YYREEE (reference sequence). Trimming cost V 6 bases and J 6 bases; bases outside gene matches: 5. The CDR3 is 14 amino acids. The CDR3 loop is CASNPGGVNSPLHF. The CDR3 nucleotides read TGTGCCAGCAACCCAGGGGGCGTTAATTCACCCCTCCACTTT.

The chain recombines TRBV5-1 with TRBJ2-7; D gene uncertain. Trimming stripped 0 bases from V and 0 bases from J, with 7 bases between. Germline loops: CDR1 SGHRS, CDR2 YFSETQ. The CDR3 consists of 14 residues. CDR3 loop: CASSLAAASYEQYF. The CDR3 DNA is TGCGCCAGCAGCTTGGCGGCAGCCTCCTACGAGCAGTACTTC.

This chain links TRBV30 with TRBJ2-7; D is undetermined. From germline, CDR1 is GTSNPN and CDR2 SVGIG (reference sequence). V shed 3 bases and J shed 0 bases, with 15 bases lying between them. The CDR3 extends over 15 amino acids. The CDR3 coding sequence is TGTGCCTGGAGGGGTACTCGGAAGAGCTCCTACGAGCAGTACTTC. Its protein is CAWRGTRKSSYEQYF. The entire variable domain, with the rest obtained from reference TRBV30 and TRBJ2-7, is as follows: SQTIHQWPATLVQPVGSPLSLECTVEGTSNPNLYWYRQAAGRGLQLLFYSVGIGQISSEVPQNLSASRPQDRQFILSSKKLLLSDSGFYLCAWRGTRKSSYEQYFGPGTRLTVT.

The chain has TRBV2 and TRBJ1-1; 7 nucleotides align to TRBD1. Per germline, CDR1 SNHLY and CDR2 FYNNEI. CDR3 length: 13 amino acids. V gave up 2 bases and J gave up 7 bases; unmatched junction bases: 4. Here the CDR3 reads CASSEFRDSEAFF. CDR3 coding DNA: TGTGCCAGCAGTGAATTCCGGGACAGTGAAGCTTTCTTT. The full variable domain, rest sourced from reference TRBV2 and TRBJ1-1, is EPEVTQTPSHQVTQMGQEVILRCVPISNHLYFYWYRQILGQKVEFLVSFYNNEISEKSEIFDDQFSVERPDGSNFTLKIRSTKLEDSAMYFCASSEFRDSEAFFGQGTRLTVV.

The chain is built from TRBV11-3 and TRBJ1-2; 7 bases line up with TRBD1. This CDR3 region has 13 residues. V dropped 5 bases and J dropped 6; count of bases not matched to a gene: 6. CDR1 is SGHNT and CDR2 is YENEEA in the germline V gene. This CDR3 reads CASSTGTENGYTF. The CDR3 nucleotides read TGTGCCAGCAGCACCGGGACAGAGAATGGCTACACCTTC.

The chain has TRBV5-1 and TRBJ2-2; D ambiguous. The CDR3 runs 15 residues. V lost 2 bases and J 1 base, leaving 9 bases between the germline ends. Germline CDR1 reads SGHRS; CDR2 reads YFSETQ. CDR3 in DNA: TGCGCCAGCAGCTTCAGATCGGGGAACACCGGGGAGCTGTTTTTT. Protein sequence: CASSFRSGNTGELFF.

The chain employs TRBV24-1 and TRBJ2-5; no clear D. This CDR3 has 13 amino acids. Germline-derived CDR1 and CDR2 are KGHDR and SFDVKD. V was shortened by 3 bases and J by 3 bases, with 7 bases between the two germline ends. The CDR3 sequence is CATSDPVKETQYF. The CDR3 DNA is TGTGCCACCAGTGATCCCGTTAAAGAGACCCAGTACTTC.

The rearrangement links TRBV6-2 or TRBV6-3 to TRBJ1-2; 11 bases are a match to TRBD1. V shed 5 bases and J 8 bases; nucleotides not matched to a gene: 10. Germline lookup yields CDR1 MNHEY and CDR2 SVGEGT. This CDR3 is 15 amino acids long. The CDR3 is CASSTWTGGIEGYTF. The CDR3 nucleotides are TGTGCCAGCAGTACCTGGACAGGGGGCATTGAAGGCTACACCTTC.

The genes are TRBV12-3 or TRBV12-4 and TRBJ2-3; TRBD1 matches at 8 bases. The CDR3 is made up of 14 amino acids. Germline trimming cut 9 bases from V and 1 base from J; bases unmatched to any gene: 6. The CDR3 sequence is CASATGAGTDTQYF. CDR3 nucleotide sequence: TGTGCCAGTGCGACAGGGGCTGGCACAGATACGCAGTATTTT.

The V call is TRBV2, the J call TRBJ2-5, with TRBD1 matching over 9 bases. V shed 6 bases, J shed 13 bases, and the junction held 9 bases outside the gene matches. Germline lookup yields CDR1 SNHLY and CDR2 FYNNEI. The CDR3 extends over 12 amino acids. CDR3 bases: TGTGCCAGCAGGACGACAGGGGGTATCTTGTACTTC. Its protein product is CASRTTGGILYF.

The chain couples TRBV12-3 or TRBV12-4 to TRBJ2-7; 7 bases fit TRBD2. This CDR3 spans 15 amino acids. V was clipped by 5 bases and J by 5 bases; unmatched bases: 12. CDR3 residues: CASSPDWLAVNEQYF. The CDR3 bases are TGTGCCAGCAGTCCTGACTGGCTAGCGGTGAACGAGCAGTACTTC.

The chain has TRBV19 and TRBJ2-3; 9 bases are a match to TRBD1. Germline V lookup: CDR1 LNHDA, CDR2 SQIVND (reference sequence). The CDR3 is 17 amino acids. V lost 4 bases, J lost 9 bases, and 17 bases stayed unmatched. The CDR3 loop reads CASSRPRTGVGVTTQYF. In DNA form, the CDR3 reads TGTGCCAGTAGTAGACCCCGGACAGGGGTGGGTGTGACCACGCAGTATTTT.

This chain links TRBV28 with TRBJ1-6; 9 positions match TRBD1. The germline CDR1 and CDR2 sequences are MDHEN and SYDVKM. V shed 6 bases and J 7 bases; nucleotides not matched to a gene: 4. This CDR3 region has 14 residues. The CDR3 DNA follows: TGTGCCAGCAGGCGGGACAGGGCGAATTCACCCCTCCACTTT. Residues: CASRRDRANSPLHF.

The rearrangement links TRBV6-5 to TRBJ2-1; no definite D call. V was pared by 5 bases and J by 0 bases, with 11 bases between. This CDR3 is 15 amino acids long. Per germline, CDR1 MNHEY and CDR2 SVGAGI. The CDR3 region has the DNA TGTGCCAGCAGTACCCCCCTAGACTCCTACAATGAGCAGTTCTTC. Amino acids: CASSTPLDSYNEQFF.

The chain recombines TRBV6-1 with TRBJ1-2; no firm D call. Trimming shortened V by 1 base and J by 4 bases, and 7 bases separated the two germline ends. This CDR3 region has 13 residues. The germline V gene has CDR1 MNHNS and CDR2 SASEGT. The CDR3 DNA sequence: TGTGCCAGCAGTGAAGTGGCCTTCTATGGCTACACCTTC. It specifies CASSEVAFYGYTF.

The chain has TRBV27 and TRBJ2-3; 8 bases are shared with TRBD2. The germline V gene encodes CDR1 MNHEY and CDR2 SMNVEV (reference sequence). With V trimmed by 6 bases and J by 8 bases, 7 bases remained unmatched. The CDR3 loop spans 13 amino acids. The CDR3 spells CASSQRGIGTQYF. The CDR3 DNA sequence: TGTGCCAGCAGCCAGCGGGGGATTGGTACGCAGTATTTT.

CDR3 loop: CASRSTGANSPLHF. In DNA, the CDR3 is TGCGCCAGCAGAAGTACAGGAGCGAATTCACCCCTCCACTTT. The chain employs TRBV5-1 and TRBJ1-6; maybe TRBD1 (5 bases). Germline V lookup: CDR1 SGHRS, CDR2 YFSETQ. The CDR3 totals 14 residues. V dropped 5 bases and J dropped 7 bases, with 13 bases sitting between them.

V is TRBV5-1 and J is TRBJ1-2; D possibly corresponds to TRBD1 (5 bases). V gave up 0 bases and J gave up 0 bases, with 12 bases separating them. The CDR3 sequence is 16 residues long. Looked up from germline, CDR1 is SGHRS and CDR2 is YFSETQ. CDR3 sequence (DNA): TGCGCCAGCAGCTTGGGGAACAGGATTTCTAACTATGGCTACACCTTC. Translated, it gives CASSLGNRISNYGYTF.